This T cell receptor (beta chain) was obtained from a study of OX40 agonist ivuxolimab in advanced cancers. Study outcomes and limitations: In the expanded peripheral T cells, antigen specificity was never determined.

Profiling relied on immunoSEQ multiplex PCR, and the TCRdb table lists in-frame clones only, not all of them. This sample has more than 45,000 clones; 80% to 90% occur once, and the top ten carry approximately 3.5%. Peripheral blood came from all dose cohorts at three timepoints. This clone was counted a single time. Its antigen is not known. This CDR3 spans 18 amino acids. Germline V gene sequence: CDR1 SGHTS, CDR2 YDEGEE. V was trimmed by 5 bases and J by 2 bases, leaving 24 bases between them. The source is an adult with an advanced solid tumor such as melanoma, head and neck, liver or kidney cancer. V usage is TRBV5-8 and J usage is TRBJ2-3; D is perhaps TRBD2 (6 bases). The starting material was CD4+ or CD8+ T cells sorted from blood, obtained in a trial of the OX40 agonist ivuxolimab. Here the CDR3 DNA reads TGTGCCAGCAGTACCGGAACCGGGACTCACCAGAACACAGATACGCAGTATTTT. The encoded protein is CASSTGTGTHQNTDTQYF.